This TCR beta chain was captured in a study of regulatory T cells in long-lasting Graves disease (dated by TCRdb to the early 2020s). Background for the entire study: Persistent Graves' disease meant more than 5 years of antithyroid drug treatment with TSH receptor autoantibodies that stayed positive. This study used TCR sequencing and RNA sequencing of peripheral blood to compare persistent Graves' disease patients against newly diagnosed Graves' disease patients. In the clinical cohort, patients with persistent Graves' disease had used antithyroid drugs for an average of around 9.3 years. A total of around 35 samples underwent TCR sequencing, from about 13 patients with persistent Graves' disease and 20 patients with newly diagnosed Graves' disease. The study was registered as a clinical trial and conducted in China. Summary of the overall study and its limitations: Peripheral blood alone was examined, since thyroid tissue, which constituted the primary lesion, could not be accessed. Compared with newly diagnosed patients, patients with persistent Graves' disease had lower TCR Shannon entropy and fewer highly expanded clones, which suggests clonal expansion. The small sample size was acknowledged by the authors as a limitation that may reduce accuracy. Sequencing and analysis were limited to the TCR beta chain. Persistent disease showed preferential use of TRBV28, TRBJ1-2 and TRBJ2-5, whereas newly diagnosed disease favored TRBV20-1 and TRBJ2-1. Persistent patients shared more public clonotypes among themselves (2,741) than newly diagnosed patients did (roughly 910).

Remarks on this clonotype: Its antigen is unknown. No much larger clonotype is one base removed from it; base qualities were not supplied.

The meaning of the sample's time point label: persistent/refractory GD, antithyroid drugs over 5 years with positive TRAb. For both TCR sequencing and RNA sequencing, RNA was extracted from PBMCs in TRIzol. The diagnosis of Graves' disease followed American Thyroid Association guidelines. Patients for the study were recruited at an endocrinology department in Xi'an, China. Each patient gave about 8.1 milliliters of peripheral blood, collected in an EDTA anticoagulant tube. Ficoll Paque Plus density gradient separation was used to isolate PBMCs, and no further T cell sorting was done. An Agilent 2100 Bioanalyzer and agarose gel were used to check RNA quality, and a NanoDrop 2000 was used to measure RNA concentration. Receptors were amplified or captured by multiplex PCR. Sequenced on an Illumina HiSeq 4000. iRepertoire HTBI primers and Arm-PCR amplification of CDR3 regions were used to construct TCR beta libraries. Before sequencing, the PCR products went through gel purification. In the source study's methods: Gene usage analysis of CDR3 amino acid clonotypes relied on the approximately 60 TRBV and over 13 TRBJ segments identified across samples. COPE and FqMerger were used to merge filtered high-quality paired reads into contigs. BLAST was used to align contigs to the IMGT TRBV, TRBD and TRBJ reference genes, and CDR3 was defined following IMGT. Any clonotype with a frequency above 0.1% was classified as a highly expanded clone. Shannon entropy served as the measure of repertoire diversity, while the Gini coefficient captured V-J evenness. Public clonotypes were defined as clonotypes shared by more than one individual. The raw public data were reprocessed by TCRdb itself: fastp quality trimming at Q25, MiXCR clonotype calling, in-frame beta chains only. Entries are consolidated by CDR3 protein sequence, retaining the most common genes and DNA. The V and J calls come from TCRdb's annotation, not from the publication. Counted in this sample were about 660,000 distinct CDR3 sequences; 25% to 35% of them appeared once. The ten biggest clones cover around 42% of the sample.

V gives up 7 bases and J gives up 4 bases, and the segment between their germline ends measures 19 bases. As encoded in the germline V gene, CDR1 is MNHEY while CDR2 is SVGEGT. The CDR3 runs 15 residues from the cysteine to the phenylalanine. The read is trimmed to its CDR3 DNA, 45 bases read in frame from base 1. Recombination joined TRBV6-2 or TRBV6-3 with TRBJ1-1; the D gene lacks a confident call. This clonotype originated in a female donor with Graves disease. The starting material was peripheral blood mononuclear cells (PBMCs), obtained when the disease was refractory, from a patient treated with antithyroid drugs. The DNA is TGTGCCAGCACTTTCGGTAGGGTTCTGAGCACTGAAGCTTTCTTT. Translation gives CASTFGRVLSTEAFF.